The rows below give T cell receptor beta chains drawn from one sample of a study of OX40 agonist ivuxolimab in advanced cancers. The protocol was immunoSEQ multiplex PCR, while the TCRdb copy is restricted to in-frame clones and leaves out a portion. The repertoire holds about 110,000 clones, with more than 85% as singletons. The material sequenced was CD4+ or CD8+ T cells sorted from blood, taken in a trial of the OX40 agonist ivuxolimab. The receptors derive from an adult with an advanced solid tumor such as melanoma, head and neck, liver or kidney cancer. Both conserved end residues are part of each CDR3.

v_call	cdr3_aa
TRBV10-3	CAISESWFQSNTEAFF
TRBV28	CASSLTSGGLNQPQHF
TRBV27	CASRGQGKETQYF
TRBV9	CASSVEPGATNEKLFF
TRBV6-5	CASSYGDRVNTEAFF
TRBV2	CASSDRGRSNQPQHF
TRBV4-2	CASSDRVQGGIGNSPLHF
TRBV5-1	CASSTPGQGYNEQFF
TRBV5-1	CASSLVSAQETQYF
TRBV18	CASSPSASGNNEQFF
TRBV2	CASRRQGVEQPQHF
TRBV7-2	CASSLSTSGSSYEQYF
TRBV7-2	CASSLPRGRGANVLTF
TRBV5-1	CASSPGFEGDTQYF
TRBV10-2	CASSPQGDLNTEAFF
TRBV29-1	CSAGQRGNIQYF
TRBV7-3	CASSLVPWGDQETQYF
TRBV28	CASSSGTSGRDPDTQYF
TRBV18	CASSQGRMDGYTF
TRBV6-6	CASSSPTGRTEAFF
TRBV5-1	CASSLAPGETYEQYF
TRBV7-2	CASSLGGTYSYNEQFF
TRBV5-1	CASRPSTGDTRKLFF
TRBV5-6	CASSRDRVGYGYTF
TRBV28	CASNPPDGPYGYTF
TRBV4-2	CASSPTSILEQYF
TRBV19	CASSIEGRTLDYGYTF
TRBV29-1	CSVGSEDGYTF
TRBV9	CASSAEGSSNAYEQYF
TRBV19	CASSIDRDRGPNTDTQYF
TRBV5-4	CASSFMGGNEQFF
TRBV9	CASSVGGQNYEQYF
TRBV27	CASSLIGGYEKLFF